The TCR beta chain under discussion was sequenced for a study of blood T cells in healthy people across ages. Findings and limits, study-wide: The unsorted PBMCs prevented any conclusive comparison of naive versus antigen-experienced cells. More naive CD4+ cells and higher diversity marked long-lived donors relative to aged donors.

Germline V gene sequence: CDR1 SEHNR, CDR2 FQNEAQ (reference sequence). The V end was cut by 2 bases, the J end by 4 bases, with 8 bases between. The CDR3 sequence is 13 residues long. Isolated PBMCs totaled at least 7 million in each sample. Alongside a J-beta primer mix, a sample-barcoded 5' primer served in a second PCR lasting roughly 6 to 12 cycles. TCRdb ran MiXCR on the 5' RACE reads and lists one entry per CDR3 protein. The sample has hundreds of thousands of distinct CDR3 sequences; around 25% are singletons. This clonotype was seen repeatedly, ten times or more. What it recognizes is unknown. The same specimen was also included in a second study, on T cells of mothers and their children. That work states: Healthy Caucasian mothers, a few in number, and their six children were the donors.

The specimen sequenced was blood. The rearrangement links TRBV7-9 to TRBJ2-5; the D gene is possibly TRBD2 (5 bases). The clonotype originates from a boy between 10 and 17 years old in good health. This CDR3 reads CASSLPAGETQYF. The CDR3 DNA sequence: TGTGCCAGCAGCTTACCGGCGGGAGAGACCCAGTACTTC.